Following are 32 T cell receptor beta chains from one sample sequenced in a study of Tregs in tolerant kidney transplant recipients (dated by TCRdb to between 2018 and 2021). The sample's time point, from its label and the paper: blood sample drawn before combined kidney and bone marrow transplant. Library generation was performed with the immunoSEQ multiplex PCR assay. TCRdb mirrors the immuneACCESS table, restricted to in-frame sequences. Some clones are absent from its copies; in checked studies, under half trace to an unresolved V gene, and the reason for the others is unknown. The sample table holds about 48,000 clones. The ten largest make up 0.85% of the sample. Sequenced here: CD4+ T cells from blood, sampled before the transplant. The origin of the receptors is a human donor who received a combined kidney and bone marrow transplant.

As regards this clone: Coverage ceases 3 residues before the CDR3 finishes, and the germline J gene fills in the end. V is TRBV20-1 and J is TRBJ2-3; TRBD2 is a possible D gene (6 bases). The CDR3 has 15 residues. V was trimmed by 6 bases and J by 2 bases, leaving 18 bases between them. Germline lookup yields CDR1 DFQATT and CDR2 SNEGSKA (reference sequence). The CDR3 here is CSATAGTGNTDTQYF. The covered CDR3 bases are TGCAGTGCCACCGCCGGGACTGGTAACACAGATACG.

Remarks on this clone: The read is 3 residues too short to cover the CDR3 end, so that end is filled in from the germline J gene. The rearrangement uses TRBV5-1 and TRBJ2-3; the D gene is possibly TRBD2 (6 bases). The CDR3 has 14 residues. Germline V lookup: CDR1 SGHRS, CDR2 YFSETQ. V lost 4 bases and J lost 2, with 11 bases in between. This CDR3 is CASSTGTSTDTQYF. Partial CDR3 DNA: TGCGCCAGCAGCACCGGGACTTCCACAGATACG.

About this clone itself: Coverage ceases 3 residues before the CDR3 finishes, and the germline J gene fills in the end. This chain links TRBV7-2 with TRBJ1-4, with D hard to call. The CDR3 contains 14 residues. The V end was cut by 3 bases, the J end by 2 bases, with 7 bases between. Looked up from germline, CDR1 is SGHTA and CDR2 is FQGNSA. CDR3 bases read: TGTGCCAGCAGCTTTGAAGGGACTAATGAAAAA. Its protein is CASSFEGTNEK. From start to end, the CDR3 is CASSFEGTNEKLFF.

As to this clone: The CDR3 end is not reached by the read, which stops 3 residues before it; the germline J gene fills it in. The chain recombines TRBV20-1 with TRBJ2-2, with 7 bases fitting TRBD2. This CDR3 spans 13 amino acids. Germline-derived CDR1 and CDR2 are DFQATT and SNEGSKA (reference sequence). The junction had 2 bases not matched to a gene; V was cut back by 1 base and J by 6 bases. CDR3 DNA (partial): TGCAGTGCTAGAGGTAGCGGGCCCGGGGAG. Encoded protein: CSARGSGPGE. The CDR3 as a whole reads CSARGSGPGELFF.

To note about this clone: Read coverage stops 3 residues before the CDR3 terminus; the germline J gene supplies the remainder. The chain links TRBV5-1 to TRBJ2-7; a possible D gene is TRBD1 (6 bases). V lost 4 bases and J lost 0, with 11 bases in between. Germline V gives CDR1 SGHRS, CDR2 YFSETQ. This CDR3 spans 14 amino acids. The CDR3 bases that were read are TGCGCCAGCAGCATGATGGACAGCTCCTACGAG. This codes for CASSMMDSSYE. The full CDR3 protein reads CASSMMDSSYEQYF.

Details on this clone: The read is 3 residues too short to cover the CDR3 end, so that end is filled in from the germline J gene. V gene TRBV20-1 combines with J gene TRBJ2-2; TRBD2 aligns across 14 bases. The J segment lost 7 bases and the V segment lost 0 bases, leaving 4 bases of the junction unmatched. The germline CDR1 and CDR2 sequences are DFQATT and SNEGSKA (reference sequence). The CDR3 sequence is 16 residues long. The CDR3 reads CSARDRLAGGHGELFF. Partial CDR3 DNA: TGCAGTGCTAGAGATCGACTAGCGGGAGGGCACGGGGAG.

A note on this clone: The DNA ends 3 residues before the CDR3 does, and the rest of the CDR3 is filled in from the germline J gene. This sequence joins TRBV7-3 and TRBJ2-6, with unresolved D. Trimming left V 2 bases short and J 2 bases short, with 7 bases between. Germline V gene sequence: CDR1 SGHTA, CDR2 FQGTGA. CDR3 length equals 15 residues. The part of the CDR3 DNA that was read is TGTGCCAGCAGCTTACTACCGGCTGGGGCCAACGTC. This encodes CASSLLPAGANV. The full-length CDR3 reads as CASSLLPAGANVLTF.

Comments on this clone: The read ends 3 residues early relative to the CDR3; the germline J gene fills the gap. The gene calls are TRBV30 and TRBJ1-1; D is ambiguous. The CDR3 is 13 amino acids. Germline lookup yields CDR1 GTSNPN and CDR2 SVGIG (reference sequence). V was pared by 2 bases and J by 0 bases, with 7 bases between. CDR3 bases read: TGTGCCTGGAGTACAAGAATGAACACTGAA. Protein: CAWSTRMNTE. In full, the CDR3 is CAWSTRMNTEAFF.

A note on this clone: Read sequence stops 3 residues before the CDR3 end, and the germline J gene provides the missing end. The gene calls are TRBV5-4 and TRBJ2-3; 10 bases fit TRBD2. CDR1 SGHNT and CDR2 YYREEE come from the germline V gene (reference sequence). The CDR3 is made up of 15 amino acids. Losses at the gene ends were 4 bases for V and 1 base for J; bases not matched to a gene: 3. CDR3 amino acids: CASSGGTSGTDTQYF. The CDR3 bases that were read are TGTGCCAGCAGCGGAGGGACTAGCGGCACAGATACG.

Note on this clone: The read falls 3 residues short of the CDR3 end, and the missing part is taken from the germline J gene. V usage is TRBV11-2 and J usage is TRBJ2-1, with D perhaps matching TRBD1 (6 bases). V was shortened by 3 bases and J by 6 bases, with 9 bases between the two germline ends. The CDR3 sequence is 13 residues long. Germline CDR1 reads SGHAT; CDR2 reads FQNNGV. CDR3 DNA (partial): TGTGCCAGCAGCTTCTGGGACATCAATGAG. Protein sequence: CASSFWDINE. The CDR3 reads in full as CASSFWDINEQFF.

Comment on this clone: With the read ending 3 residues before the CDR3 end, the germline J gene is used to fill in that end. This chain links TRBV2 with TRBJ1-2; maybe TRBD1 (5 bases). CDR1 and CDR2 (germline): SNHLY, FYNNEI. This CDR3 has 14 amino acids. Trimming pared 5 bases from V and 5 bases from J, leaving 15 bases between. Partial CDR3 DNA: TGTGCCAGCAGTAGCACAGGTATCCTGTATGGC. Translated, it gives CASSSTGILYG. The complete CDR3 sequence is CASSSTGILYGYTF.

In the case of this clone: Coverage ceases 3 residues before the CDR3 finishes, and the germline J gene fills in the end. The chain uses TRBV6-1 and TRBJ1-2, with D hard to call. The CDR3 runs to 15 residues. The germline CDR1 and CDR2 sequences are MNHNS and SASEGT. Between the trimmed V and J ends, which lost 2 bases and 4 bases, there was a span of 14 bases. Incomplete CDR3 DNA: TGTGCCAGCAGTGAAAAGTTCCAGGCTGCCTATGGC. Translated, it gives CASSEKFQAAYG. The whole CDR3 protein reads CASSEKFQAAYGYTF.

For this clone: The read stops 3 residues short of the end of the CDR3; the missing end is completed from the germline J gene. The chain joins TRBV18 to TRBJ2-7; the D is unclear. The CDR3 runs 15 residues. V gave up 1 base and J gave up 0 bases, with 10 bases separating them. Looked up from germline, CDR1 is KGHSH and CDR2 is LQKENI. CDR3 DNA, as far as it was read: TGTGCCAGCTCACCACGGCAGGTTAGCTCCTACGAG. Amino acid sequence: CASSPRQVSSYE. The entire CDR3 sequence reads CASSPRQVSSYEQYF.

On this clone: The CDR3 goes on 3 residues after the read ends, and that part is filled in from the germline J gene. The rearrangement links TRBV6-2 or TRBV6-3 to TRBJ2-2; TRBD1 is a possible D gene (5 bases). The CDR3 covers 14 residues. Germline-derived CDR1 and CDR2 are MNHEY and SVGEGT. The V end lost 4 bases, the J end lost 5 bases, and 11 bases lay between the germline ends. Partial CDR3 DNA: TGTGCCAGCAGTTTGGGGCGTTTAACCGGGGAG. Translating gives CASSLGRLTGE. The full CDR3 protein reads CASSLGRLTGELFF.

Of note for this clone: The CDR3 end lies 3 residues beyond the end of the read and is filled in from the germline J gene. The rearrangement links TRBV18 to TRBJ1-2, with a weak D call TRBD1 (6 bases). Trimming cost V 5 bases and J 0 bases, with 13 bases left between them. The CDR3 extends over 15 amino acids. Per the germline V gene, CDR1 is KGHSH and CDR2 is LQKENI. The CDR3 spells CASSSIQGSNYGYTF. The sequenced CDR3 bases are TGTGCCAGCTCATCGATACAGGGTTCTAACTATGGC.

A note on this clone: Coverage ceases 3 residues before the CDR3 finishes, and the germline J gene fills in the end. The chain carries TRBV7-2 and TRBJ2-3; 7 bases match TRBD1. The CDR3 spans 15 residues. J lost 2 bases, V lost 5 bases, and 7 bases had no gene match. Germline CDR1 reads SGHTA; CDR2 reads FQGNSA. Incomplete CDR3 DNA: TGTGCCAGCAGCCCACAGGGGCTTTACACAGATACG. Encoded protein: CASSPQGLYTDT. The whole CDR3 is CASSPQGLYTDTQYF.

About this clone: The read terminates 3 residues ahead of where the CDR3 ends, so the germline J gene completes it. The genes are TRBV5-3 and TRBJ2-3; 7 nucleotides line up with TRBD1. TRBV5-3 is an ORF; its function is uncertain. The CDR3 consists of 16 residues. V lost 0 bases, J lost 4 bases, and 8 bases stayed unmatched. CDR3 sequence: CARSLGLRQGPDTQYF. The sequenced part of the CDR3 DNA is TGTGCCAGAAGCTTGGGATTGAGACAGGGTCCAGATACG.

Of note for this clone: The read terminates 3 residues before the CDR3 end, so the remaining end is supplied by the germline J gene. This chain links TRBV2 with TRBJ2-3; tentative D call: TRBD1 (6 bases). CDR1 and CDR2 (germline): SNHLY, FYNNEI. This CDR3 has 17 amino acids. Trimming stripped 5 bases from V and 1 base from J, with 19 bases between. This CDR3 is CASSQRPPGQRTDTQYF. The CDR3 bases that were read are TGTGCCAGCAGTCAACGCCCTCCGGGACAACGCACAGATACG.

The CDR3 reads CASSQEAGGIGNEQFF. CDR3 DNA (partial): TGCGCCAGCAGCCAAGAGGCGGGAGGGATTGGAAATGAG. This chain uses TRBV4-1 with TRBJ2-1; 9 nucleotides agree with TRBD2. Read coverage stops 3 residues before the CDR3 terminus; the germline J gene supplies the remainder. From germline, CDR1 is MGHRA and CDR2 YSYEKL. The V segment lost 0 bases and the J segment 7 bases; nucleotides outside the gene matches: 7. This CDR3 is built from 16 residues.

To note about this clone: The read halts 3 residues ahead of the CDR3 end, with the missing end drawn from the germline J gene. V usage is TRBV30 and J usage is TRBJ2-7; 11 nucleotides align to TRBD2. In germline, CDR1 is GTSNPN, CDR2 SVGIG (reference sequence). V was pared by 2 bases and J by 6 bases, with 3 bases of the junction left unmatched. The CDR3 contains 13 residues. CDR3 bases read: TGTGCCTGGAGTACTAGCGGGAGCACCGAG. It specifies CAWSTSGSTE. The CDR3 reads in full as CAWSTSGSTEQYF. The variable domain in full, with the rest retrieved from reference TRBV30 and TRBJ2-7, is SQTIHQWPATLVQPVGSPLSLECTVEGTSNPNLYWYRQAAGRGLQLLFYSVGIGQISSEVPQNLSASRPQDRQFILSSKKLLLSDSGFYLCAWSTSGSTEQYFGPGTRLTVT.

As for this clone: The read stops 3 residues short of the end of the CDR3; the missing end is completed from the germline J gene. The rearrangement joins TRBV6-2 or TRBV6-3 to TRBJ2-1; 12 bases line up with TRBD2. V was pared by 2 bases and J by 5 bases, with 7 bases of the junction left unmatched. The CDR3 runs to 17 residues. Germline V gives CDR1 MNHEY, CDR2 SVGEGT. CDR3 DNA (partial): TGTGCCAGCAGTTACCCCCGACTAGCGGGAGCAAACAATGAG. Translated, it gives CASSYPRLAGANNE. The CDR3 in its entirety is CASSYPRLAGANNEQFF.

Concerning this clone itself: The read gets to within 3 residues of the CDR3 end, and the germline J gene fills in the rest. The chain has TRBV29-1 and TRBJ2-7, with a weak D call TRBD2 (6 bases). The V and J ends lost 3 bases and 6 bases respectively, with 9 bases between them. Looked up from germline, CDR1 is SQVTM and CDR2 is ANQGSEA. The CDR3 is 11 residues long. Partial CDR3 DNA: TGCAGCGTTGACCACGGGGGCGAG. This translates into CSVDHGGE. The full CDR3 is CSVDHGGEQYF.

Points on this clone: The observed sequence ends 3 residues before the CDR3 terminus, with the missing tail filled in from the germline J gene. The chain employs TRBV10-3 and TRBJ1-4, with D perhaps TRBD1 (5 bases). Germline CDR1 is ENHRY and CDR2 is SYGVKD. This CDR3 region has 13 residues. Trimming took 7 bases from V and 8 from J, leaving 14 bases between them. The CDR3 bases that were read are TGTGCCATCAAGAGGGGCGAAGGGGAAAAA. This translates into CAIKRGEGEK. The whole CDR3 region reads CAIKRGEGEKLFF.

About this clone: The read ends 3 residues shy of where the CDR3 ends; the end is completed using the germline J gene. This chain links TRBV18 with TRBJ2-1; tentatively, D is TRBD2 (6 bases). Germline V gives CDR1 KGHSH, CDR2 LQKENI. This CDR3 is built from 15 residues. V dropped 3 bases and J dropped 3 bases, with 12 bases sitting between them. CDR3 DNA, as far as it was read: TGTGCCAGCTCACCTATAGGAGGGCTCTACAATGAG. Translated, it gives CASSPIGGLYNE. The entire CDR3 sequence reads CASSPIGGLYNEQFF.

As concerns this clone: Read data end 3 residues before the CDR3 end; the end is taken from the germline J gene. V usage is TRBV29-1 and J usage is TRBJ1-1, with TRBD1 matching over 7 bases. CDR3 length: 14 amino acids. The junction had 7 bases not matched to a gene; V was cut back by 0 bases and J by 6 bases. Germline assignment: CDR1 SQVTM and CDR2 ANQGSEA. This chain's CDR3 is CSVEDQGGSAEAFF. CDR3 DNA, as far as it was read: TGCAGCGTTGAAGATCAGGGGGGTTCGGCTGAA.

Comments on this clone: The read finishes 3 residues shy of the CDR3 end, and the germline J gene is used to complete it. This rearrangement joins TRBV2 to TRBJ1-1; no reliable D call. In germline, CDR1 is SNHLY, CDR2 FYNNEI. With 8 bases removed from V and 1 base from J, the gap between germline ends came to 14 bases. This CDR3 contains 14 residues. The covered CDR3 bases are TGTGCCAGCCGCACGATAGAAACGAACACTGAA. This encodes CASRTIETNTE. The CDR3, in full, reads CASRTIETNTEAFF.

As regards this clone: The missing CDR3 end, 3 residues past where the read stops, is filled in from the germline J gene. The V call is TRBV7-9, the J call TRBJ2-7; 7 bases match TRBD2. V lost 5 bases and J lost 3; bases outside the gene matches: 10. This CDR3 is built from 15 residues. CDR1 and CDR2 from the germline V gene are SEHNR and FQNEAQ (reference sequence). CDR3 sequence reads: CASSPMGGMDYEQYF. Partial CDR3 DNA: TGTGCCAGCAGCCCTATGGGGGGGATGGACTACGAG. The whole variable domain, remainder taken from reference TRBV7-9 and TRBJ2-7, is DTGVSQNPRHKITKRGQNVTFRCDPISEHNRLYWYRQTLGQGPEFLTYFQNEAQLEKSRLLSDRFSAERPKGSFSTLEIQRTEQGDSAMYLCASSPMGGMDYEQYFGPGTRLTVT.

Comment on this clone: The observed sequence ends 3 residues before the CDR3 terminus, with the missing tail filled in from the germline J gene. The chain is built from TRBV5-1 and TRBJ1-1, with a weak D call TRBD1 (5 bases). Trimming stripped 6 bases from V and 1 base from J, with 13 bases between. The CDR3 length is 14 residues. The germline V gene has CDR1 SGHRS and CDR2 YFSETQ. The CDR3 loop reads CASNTGSTNTEAFF. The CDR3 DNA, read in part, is TGCGCCAGCAATACAGGCTCCACGAACACTGAA.

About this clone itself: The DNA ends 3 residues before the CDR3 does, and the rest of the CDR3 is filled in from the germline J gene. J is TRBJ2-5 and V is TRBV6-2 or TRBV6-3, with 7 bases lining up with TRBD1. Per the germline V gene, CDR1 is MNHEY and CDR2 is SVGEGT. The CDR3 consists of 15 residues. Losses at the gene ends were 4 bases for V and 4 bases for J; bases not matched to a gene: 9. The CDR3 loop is CASSLTRQGGETQYF. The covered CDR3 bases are TGTGCCAGCAGTTTGACCCGACAGGGCGGAGAGACC.

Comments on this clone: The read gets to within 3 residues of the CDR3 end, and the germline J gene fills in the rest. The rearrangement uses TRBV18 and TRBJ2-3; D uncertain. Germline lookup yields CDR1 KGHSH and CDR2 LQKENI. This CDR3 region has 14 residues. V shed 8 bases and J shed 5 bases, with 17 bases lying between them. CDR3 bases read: TGTGCCAGCCCTGGGCCGAACGGCAGAGATACG. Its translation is CASPGPNGRDT. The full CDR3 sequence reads CASPGPNGRDTQYF.

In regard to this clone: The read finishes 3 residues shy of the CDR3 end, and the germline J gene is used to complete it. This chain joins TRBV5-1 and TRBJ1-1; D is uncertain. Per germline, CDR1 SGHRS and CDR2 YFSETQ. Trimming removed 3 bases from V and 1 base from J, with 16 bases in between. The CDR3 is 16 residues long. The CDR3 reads CASSSQGLITNTEAFF. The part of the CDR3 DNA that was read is TGCGCCAGCAGCTCCCAAGGACTGATAACGAACACTGAA.

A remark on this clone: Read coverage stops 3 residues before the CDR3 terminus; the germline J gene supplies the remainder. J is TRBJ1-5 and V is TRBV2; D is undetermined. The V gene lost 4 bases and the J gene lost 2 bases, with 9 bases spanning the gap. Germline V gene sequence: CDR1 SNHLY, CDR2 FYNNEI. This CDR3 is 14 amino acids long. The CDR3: CASSAQLGNQPQHF. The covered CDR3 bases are TGTGCCAGCAGTGCACAGTTAGGCAATCAGCCC.